The clone carrying this TCR beta chain has only a few counts. The antigen remains unidentified. This sample stems from a study of T cells in Graves' hyperthyroidism and ophthalmopathy. General study points: Blood also contained most expanded thyroid clonotypes above 0.001.

Diagnosis rested on symptoms, serum thyroxine and TRAb, thyroid ultrasound, and orbital computed tomography. Blood was drawn at first hyperthyroidism diagnosis, before any ophthalmopathy symptoms. In germline, CDR1 is SNHLY, CDR2 FYNNEI. The V end was cut by 6 bases, the J end by 7 bases, with 9 bases between. The CDR3 contains 11 residues. TCR beta CDR3 regions were amplified from RNA. A first-round RT-PCR of the TCR CDR3 used the HTBI primer set. TCRdb used MiXCR to reprocess the multiplex PCR reads, holding one entry per CDR3 protein. The sample lists 650,000 to 850,000 distinct CDR3 sequences, around 19% seen once, with around 15% in the top ten.

The origin of this receptor is a woman between 45 and 65 years old with Graves' hyperthyroidism that later progressed to Graves' ophthalmopathy. V usage is TRBV2 and J usage is TRBJ1-2, with a tentative D call TRBD1 (5 bases). The material sequenced was blood. CDR3 region: CASRGDFGYTF. The DNA for the CDR3 is TGTGCCAGCAGAGGGGATTTTGGCTACACCTTC.